Below are 15 T cell receptor beta chains sequenced from a single sample in a study of T-cell reconstitution after alpha-beta-depleted transplantation in children. The TCRbeta library was prepared with unique molecular identifiers. TCRdb passed the PCR reads through MiXCR, listing each CDR3 protein once. There are about 610,000 distinct CDR3 sequences in the sample; 8% to 11% occur only once, and roughly 4% lies in the top ten. This specimen consisted of PBMCs from the stem cell graft donor, obtained from the stem cell graft. The receptors shown here come from a human donor who donated a stem cell graft to a child with acute myeloid leukemia.

This clonotype came up a few times. CDR3 bases: TGTGCCAGCAGGGGGACTAGCGGTTACAATGAGCAGTTCTTC. This codes for CASRGTSGYNEQFF. The V and J genes are TRBV28 and TRBJ2-1, with 11 bases fitting TRBD2. The germline V gene encodes CDR1 MDHEN and CDR2 SYDVKM. There are 14 residues in the CDR3. The V and J ends lost 6 bases and 4 bases, in that order; junction bases with no gene match: 2.

The sample holds a few counts of this clonotype. The chain joins TRBV4-2 to TRBJ2-7; D may be TRBD1 (6 bases). The CDR3 consists of 15 residues. Looked up from germline, CDR1 is LGHNA and CDR2 is YNFKEQ. Trimming cost V 8 bases and J 3 bases, with 20 bases left between them. The CDR3: CASGDGTSNIYEQYF. Written as DNA, the CDR3 is TGTGCCAGCGGGGACGGGACAAGTAACATCTACGAGCAGTACTTC.

This sequence joins TRBV5-1 and TRBJ2-7; 8 bases are shared with TRBD2. The CDR3 contains 19 residues. V lost 2 bases to trimming and J lost 6 bases; unmatched junction nucleotides: 22. Germline lookup yields CDR1 SGHRS and CDR2 YFSETQ. Here the CDR3 DNA reads TGCGCCAGCAGCTTTGGCGGGGGGAGTGCGGAGGGCCCTCCCAGCGAGCAGTACTTC. It codes for CASSFGGGSAEGPPSEQYF.

This clonotype has just a few counts. The chain employs TRBV18 and TRBJ2-7; 8 bases fit TRBD1. The CDR3 is made up of 15 amino acids. From germline, CDR1 is KGHSH and CDR2 LQKENI. The V and J ends lost 6 bases and 3 bases, in that order; junction bases with no gene match: 10. CDR3 in DNA: TGTGCCAGCTCGAAGACAGGGGATAGAATCTACGAGCAGTACTTC. Its translation is CASSKTGDRIYEQYF.

This clonotype was detected many times. The chain carries TRBV9 and TRBJ2-6; TRBD2 matches at 7 bases. The CDR3 loop spans 17 amino acids. The junction had 5 bases not matched to a gene; V was cut back by 0 bases and J by 2 bases. From germline, CDR1 is SGDLS and CDR2 YYNGEE. In nucleotides, the CDR3 is TGTGCCAGCAGCGTAGGGACGGGAGGTCCTGGGGCCAACGTCCTGACTTTC. Protein product: CASSVGTGGPGANVLTF.

The rearrangement joins TRBV20-1 to TRBJ2-1, with D hard to call. The V end lost 3 bases, the J end lost 0 bases, and 12 bases lay between the germline ends. Germline CDR1 reads DFQATT; CDR2 reads SNEGSKA (reference sequence). The CDR3 has 15 residues. Written as DNA, the CDR3 is TGCAGTGCTAGTCGGCCTAGAGGCTCCTACAATGAGCAGTTCTTC. Translating it yields CSASRPRGSYNEQFF.

This clonotype occurred a few times. V usage is TRBV5-1 and J usage is TRBJ2-7; 8 nucleotides align to TRBD1. The CDR3 is 15 amino acids. J was trimmed by 4 bases and V by 4 bases; bases with no gene match: 10. CDR1 SGHRS and CDR2 YFSETQ come from the germline V gene. In DNA form, the CDR3 reads TGCGCCAGCAGCCCCGGGACAGGCCCACTTTACGAGCAGTACTTC. Translation gives CASSPGTGPLYEQYF. The entire variable domain, with the rest obtained from reference TRBV5-1 and TRBJ2-7, is as follows: KAGVTQTPRYLIKTRGQQVTLSCSPISGHRSVSWYQQTPGQGLQFLFEYFSETQRNKGNFPGRFSGRQFSNSRSEMNVSTLELGDSALYLCASSPGTGPLYEQYFGPGTRLTVT.

The table lists this clonotype with a few counts. The chain carries TRBV6-2 or TRBV6-3 and TRBJ2-3; possibly TRBD1 or TRBD2 for D (5 bases each). CDR1 is MNHEY and CDR2 is SVGEGT in the germline V gene. The CDR3 is 15 amino acids. Trimming removed 6 bases from V and 1 base from J, with 14 bases in between. The DNA of the CDR3 is TGTGCCAGCAGCCTCGGACACGGGGGCACAGATACGCAGTATTTT. It encodes CASSLGHGGTDTQYF.

This clonotype was observed a handful of times. The gene calls are TRBV20-1 and TRBJ2-3; 10 bases fit TRBD2. CDR1 is DFQATT, CDR2 SNEGSKA, per germline (reference sequence). With 3 bases clipped from V and 4 bases from J, the junction kept 7 bases outside the gene matches. The CDR3 covers 15 residues. CDR3 amino acids: CSASHLAGDADTQYF. The CDR3 bases are TGCAGTGCTAGCCACCTAGCGGGAGACGCAGATACGCAGTATTTT.

In this sample, this clonotype turned up a few times. This chain uses TRBV14 with TRBJ2-1, with unresolved D. The CDR3 extends over 15 amino acids. The ends were cut back, 3 bases at V and 6 bases at J, with 15 bases in the middle. CDR1 and CDR2 from the germline V gene are SGHDN and FVKESK. The CDR3 sequence is CASSQLGPFGNEQFF. For the CDR3, the DNA is TGTGCCAGCAGCCAGCTCGGCCCCTTCGGCAATGAGCAGTTCTTC.

The chain carries TRBV2 and TRBJ2-2; D is ambiguous. There are 12 residues in the CDR3. The V gene lost 7 bases and the J gene lost 3 bases, with 6 bases spanning the gap. CDR1 SNHLY and CDR2 FYNNEI come from the germline V gene. This CDR3 reads CASNPHTGELFF. The DNA of the CDR3 is TGTGCCAGCAACCCTCACACCGGGGAGCTGTTTTTT.

This clonotype turned up a few times. V and J are TRBV9 and TRBJ2-3; TRBD2 aligns across 7 bases. The germline gives CDR1 SGDLS, CDR2 YYNGEE. V dropped 0 bases and J dropped 8; count of bases not matched to a gene: 9. CDR3 length equals 15 residues. The CDR3 loop reads CASSVDSLGEGTQYF. The CDR3 nucleotides are TGTGCCAGCAGCGTAGATTCCCTTGGGGAGGGTACGCAGTATTTT.

This clonotype was seen more than once but under ten times. V usage is TRBV3-1 and J usage is TRBJ2-2; D unresolved. The CDR3 loop spans 16 amino acids. The ends were cut back, 2 bases at V and 6 bases at J, with 16 bases in the middle. Germline assignment: CDR1 LGHDT and CDR2 YNNKEL (reference sequence). The CDR3 sequence is CASSQPLTGGAGELFF. CDR3 bases: TGTGCCAGCAGCCAACCCTTGACTGGCGGCGCCGGGGAGCTGTTTTTT.

This sequence joins TRBV5-1 and TRBJ2-5; D is possibly TRBD1 or TRBD2 (5 bases each). The V end was cut by 0 bases, the J end by 4 bases, with 13 bases between. Looked up from germline, CDR1 is SGHRS and CDR2 is YFSETQ. The CDR3 is 15 residues long. The CDR3 region is CASSLAGPMGETQYF. The CDR3 nucleotides read TGCGCCAGCAGCTTGGCGGGACCGATGGGAGAGACCCAGTACTTC.

This clonotype was observed many times. The rearrangement joins TRBV12-3 or TRBV12-4 to TRBJ2-1; D might be TRBD2 (5 bases). Between the trimmed V and J ends, which lost 3 bases and 13 bases, there was a span of 19 bases. This CDR3 spans 14 amino acids. The CDR3 DNA follows: TGTGCCAGCAGTTTGAGAGGAGGTGATCAAAAACAGTTCTTC. Its protein product is CASSLRGGDQKQFF.